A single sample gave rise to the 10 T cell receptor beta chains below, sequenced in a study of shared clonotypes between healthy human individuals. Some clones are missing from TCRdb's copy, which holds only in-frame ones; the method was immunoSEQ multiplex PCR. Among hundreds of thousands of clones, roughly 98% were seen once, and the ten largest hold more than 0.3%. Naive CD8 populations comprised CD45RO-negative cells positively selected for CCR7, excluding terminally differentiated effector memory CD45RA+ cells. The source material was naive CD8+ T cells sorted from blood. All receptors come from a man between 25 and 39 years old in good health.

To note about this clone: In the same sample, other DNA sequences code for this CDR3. The CDR3 DNA follows: TGTGCCAGCTCACCACCGGCCGGGTCATACGAGCAGTACTTC. Encoded protein: CASSPPAGSYEQYF. The J gene is TRBJ2-7, the V gene TRBV18; D unresolved. This CDR3 contains 14 residues. Trimming pared 0 bases from V and 4 bases from J, leaving 10 bases between. Germline CDR1 reads KGHSH; CDR2 reads LQKENI.

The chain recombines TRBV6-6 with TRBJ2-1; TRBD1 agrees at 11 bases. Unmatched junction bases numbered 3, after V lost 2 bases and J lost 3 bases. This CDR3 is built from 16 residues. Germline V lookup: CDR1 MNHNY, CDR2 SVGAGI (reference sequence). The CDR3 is CASSYGQGADYNEQFF. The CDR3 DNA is TGTGCCAGCAGTTACGGACAGGGGGCGGACTACAATGAGCAGTTCTTC.

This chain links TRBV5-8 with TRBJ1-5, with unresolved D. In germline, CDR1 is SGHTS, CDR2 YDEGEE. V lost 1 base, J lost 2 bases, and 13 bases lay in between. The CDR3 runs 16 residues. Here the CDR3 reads CASSLNSGWGNQPQHF. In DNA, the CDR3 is TGTGCCAGCAGCTTGAATTCGGGGTGGGGCAATCAGCCCCAGCATTTT.

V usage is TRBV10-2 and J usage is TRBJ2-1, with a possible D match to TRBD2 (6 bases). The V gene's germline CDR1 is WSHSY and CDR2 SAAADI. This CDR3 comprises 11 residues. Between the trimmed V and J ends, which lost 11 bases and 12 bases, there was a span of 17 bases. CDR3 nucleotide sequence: TGCGCCGCCGGAGGGCGAGTGGGGCAGTTCTTC. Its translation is CAAGGRVGQFF.

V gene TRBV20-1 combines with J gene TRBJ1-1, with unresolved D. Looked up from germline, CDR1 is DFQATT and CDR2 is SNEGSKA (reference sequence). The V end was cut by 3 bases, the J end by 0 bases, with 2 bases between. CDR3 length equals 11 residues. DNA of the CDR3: TGCAGTGCTAGGATGAACACTGAAGCTTTCTTT. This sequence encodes CSARMNTEAFF.

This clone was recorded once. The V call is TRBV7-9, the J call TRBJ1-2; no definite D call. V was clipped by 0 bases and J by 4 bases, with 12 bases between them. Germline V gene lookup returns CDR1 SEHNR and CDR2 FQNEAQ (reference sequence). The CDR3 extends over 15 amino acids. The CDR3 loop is CASSLARGKAYGYTF. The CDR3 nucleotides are TGTGCCAGCAGCTTAGCGCGAGGCAAGGCCTATGGCTACACCTTC.

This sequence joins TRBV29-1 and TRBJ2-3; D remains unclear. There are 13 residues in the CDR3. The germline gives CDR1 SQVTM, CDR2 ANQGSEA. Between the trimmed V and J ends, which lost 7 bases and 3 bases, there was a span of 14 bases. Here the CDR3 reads CSAYSPRTDTQYF. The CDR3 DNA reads TGCAGCGCATACTCCCCGAGGACAGATACGCAGTATTTT.

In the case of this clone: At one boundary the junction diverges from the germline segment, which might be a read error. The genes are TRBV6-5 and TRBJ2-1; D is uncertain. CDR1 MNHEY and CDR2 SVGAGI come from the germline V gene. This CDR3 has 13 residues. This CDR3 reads CASSWKSGNEQFF. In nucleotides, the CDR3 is TGTGCCAGTAGTTGGAAGTCGGGCAATGAGCAGTTCTTC.

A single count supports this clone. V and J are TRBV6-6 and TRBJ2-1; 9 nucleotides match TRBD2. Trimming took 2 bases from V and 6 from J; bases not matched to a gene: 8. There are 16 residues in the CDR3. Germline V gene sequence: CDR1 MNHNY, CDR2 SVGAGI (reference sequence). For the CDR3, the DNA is TGTGCCAGCAGTTACGCCCTTAGCGGGAGTCGCAATGAGCAGTTCTTC. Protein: CASSYALSGSRNEQFF.

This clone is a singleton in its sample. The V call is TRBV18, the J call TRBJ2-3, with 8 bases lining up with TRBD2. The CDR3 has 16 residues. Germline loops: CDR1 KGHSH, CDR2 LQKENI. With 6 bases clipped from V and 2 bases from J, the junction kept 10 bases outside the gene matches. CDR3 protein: CASSPPREVPTDTQYF. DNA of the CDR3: TGTGCCAGCTCCCCGCCGCGGGAGGTCCCCACAGATACGCAGTATTTT.